This TCR beta chain was sequenced for a study of a mutant IDH1 vaccine in newly diagnosed glioma. Study overall: A roughly 62% male, approximately 40% female split and a mean age of about 40 years characterized treated patients. Earlier care involved radiotherapy, temozolomide, or both, and the majority received both. Overall study results and limits: The vaccine induced immune responses, and these occurred in roughly 93% of patients.

Clones were sequenced by immunoSEQ multiplex PCR, and TCRdb holds only the in-frame ones, with some missing. The sample has roughly 99,000 clones, roughly 89% seen once. Regarding time point: baseline, week 1 (first vaccination visit). Regarding treatment: pre-vaccination baseline after standard-of-care therapy. Turning to this clone: What it binds is not known.

Germline values: CDR1 KGHSH, CDR2 LQKENI. Losses at the gene ends were 3 bases for V and 6 bases for J; bases not matched to a gene: 4. The CDR3 sequence is 14 residues long. The sequencing used PBMCs, collected from a glioma patient treated with radiotherapy, temozolomide or both. The clonotype was recovered from a woman aged 45-60 years with glioma. The chain joins TRBV18 to TRBJ1-5; TRBD1 agrees at 8 bases. The CDR3 spells CASSPGTGFQPQHF. As DNA, the CDR3 is TGTGCCAGCTCACCCGGGACAGGTTTTCAGCCCCAGCATTTT.